Listed here are 20 T cell receptor beta chains from one sample, sequenced in a study of Ad26.COV2.S vaccination and SARS-CoV-2 variants. Treatment in this sample: roughly 18 received Ad26.COV2.S at low or high dose, single or two shots; several received placebo; per-sample allocation not given. Sampling took place 63 days after the first vaccine or placebo injection. TCRdb's table, derived via immunoSEQ multiplex PCR, lists solely in-frame clones and lacks some. Of about 470,000 clones in the sample, less than 95% were seen once. Sequenced here: peripheral blood, sampled in a trial of Ad26.COV2.S vaccine versus placebo. The receptors stem from a person aged 18 to 59 who received the Ad26.COV2.S COVID-19 vaccine or a placebo.

This chain uses TRBV29-1 with TRBJ1-5; TRBD1 matches 10 bases. The CDR3 consists of 14 residues. V was pared by 5 bases and J by 5 bases, with 6 bases of the junction left unmatched. Germline lookup yields CDR1 SQVTM and CDR2 ANQGSEA. For the CDR3, the DNA is TGCAGCGTTAAGACAGGGGGCTTGGATCAGCCCCAGCATTTT. Protein product: CSVKTGGLDQPQHF. The full variable domain, completed using reference TRBV29-1 and TRBJ1-5, is SAVISQKPSRDICQRGTSLTIQCQVDSQVTMMFWYRQQPGQSLTLIATANQGSEATYESGFVIDKFPISRPNLTFSTLTVSNMSPEDSSIYLCSVKTGGLDQPQHFGDGTRLSIL.

With regard to this clone: The sample contains more than one DNA sequence encoding this CDR3. V usage is TRBV27 and J usage is TRBJ2-2; D perhaps matches TRBD2 (6 bases). The CDR3 extends over 13 amino acids. Trimming took off 3 bases at V and 5 bases at J, with 7 bases between the two ends. The germline V gene encodes CDR1 MNHEY and CDR2 SMNVEV (reference sequence). In nucleotides, the CDR3 is TGTGCCAGCAGTTTTAGCGGAACCGGGGAGCTGTTTTTT. It is translated as CASSFSGTGELFF.

The chain joins TRBV7-2 to TRBJ1-1, with D unresolved. V lost 1 base, J lost 5 bases, and 14 bases lay in between. The germline V gene encodes CDR1 SGHTA and CDR2 FQGNSA. The CDR3 sequence is 15 residues long. CDR3 sequence: CASSLERAGRTEAFF. DNA of the CDR3: TGTGCCAGCAGCTTAGAGCGGGCGGGGAGAACTGAAGCTTTCTTT.

The chain joins TRBV19 to TRBJ2-7, with a weak D call TRBD2 (6 bases). In germline, CDR1 is LNHDA, CDR2 SQIVND (reference sequence). With 3 bases removed from V and 6 bases from J, the gap between germline ends came to 15 bases. The CDR3 covers 14 residues. The CDR3 loop is CASSIFQGGSEQYF. CDR3 sequence (DNA): TGTGCCAGTAGTATTTTCCAGGGAGGCAGCGAGCAGTACTTC.

The genes are TRBV4-3 and TRBJ2-2; unclear D gene. CDR3 length: 14 amino acids. The germline V gene encodes CDR1 LGHNA and CDR2 YSLEER. Trimming shortened V by 0 bases and J by 6 bases, and 8 bases separated the two germline ends. CDR3 residues: CASSQDLDPGELFF. CDR3 DNA: TGCGCCAGCAGCCAAGATCTAGATCCCGGGGAGCTGTTTTTT.

Comment on this clone: A much larger clonotype is one base distant, so this may be a read error. The CDR3 loop is CASSQGNTIYF. Here the CDR3 DNA reads TGTGCCAGCAGCCAAGGAAACACCATATATTTT. This sequence joins TRBV7-9 and TRBJ1-3; D not resolved. With 5 bases removed from V and 4 bases from J, the gap between germline ends came to 3 bases. This CDR3 is 11 amino acids long. In germline, CDR1 is SEHNR, CDR2 FQNEAQ (reference sequence).

This clone was counted a few times. This chain links TRBV5-1 with TRBJ2-4; TRBD1 matches at 9 bases. V was clipped by 4 bases and J by 7 bases; unmatched bases: 6. Germline V gives CDR1 SGHRS, CDR2 YFSETQ. There are 14 residues in the CDR3. Here the CDR3 DNA reads TGCGCCAGCAGCGGTCGACAGGGGGGGAACATTCAGTACTTC. Translation: CASSGRQGGNIQYF.

V is TRBV9 and J is TRBJ1-2; no reliable D call. The CDR3 covers 15 residues. V lost 1 base and J lost 3, with 13 bases in between. CDR1 and CDR2 from the germline V gene are SGDLS and YYNGEE. The CDR3 DNA is TGTGCCAGCAGCGTAATGGGGTCCTTGGACTATGGCTACACCTTC. Its protein product is CASSVMGSLDYGYTF.

The chain joins TRBV4-1 to TRBJ1-3; weak D call: TRBD1 (6 bases). Germline CDR1 is MGHRA and CDR2 is YSYEKL. V was trimmed by 0 bases and J by 4 bases, leaving 16 bases between them. The CDR3 consists of 17 residues. CDR3 loop: CASSQDRMGARGNTIYF. The CDR3 DNA reads TGCGCCAGCAGCCAAGATCGGATGGGGGCGCGAGGAAACACCATATATTTT.

V and J are TRBV24-1 and TRBJ2-7; D is unclear. The germline CDR1 and CDR2 sequences are KGHDR and SFDVKD. The CDR3 consists of 11 residues. The V end was cut by 1 base, the J end by 3 bases, with 0 bases between. CDR3 nucleotides: TGTGCCACCAGTGATTTCTACGAGCAGTACTTC. Translated: CATSDFYEQYF.

The J gene is TRBJ1-5, the V gene TRBV19; no clear D. This CDR3 has 13 amino acids. The V gene's germline CDR1 is LNHDA and CDR2 SQIVND (reference sequence). V shed 7 bases and J shed 6 bases, with 13 bases lying between them. The DNA of the CDR3 is TGTGCCAGTAAAGACTCAACGGGTCAGCCCCAGCATTTT. Protein product: CASKDSTGQPQHF.

The rearrangement links TRBV13 to TRBJ2-1, with 8 positions matching TRBD2. The germline CDR1 and CDR2 sequences are PRHDT and FYEKMQ (reference sequence). This CDR3 has 14 amino acids. Trimming at V came to 4 bases and at J to 7 bases, leaving 6 bases not matched to a gene. As DNA, the CDR3 is TGTGCCAGCAGCTCCGAGCGGGAGAGAAATGAGCAGTTCTTC. Amino acids: CASSSERERNEQFF.

The chain uses TRBV11-3 and TRBJ2-7, with D perhaps matching TRBD1 (5 bases). The CDR3 has 18 residues. Germline lookup yields CDR1 SGHNT and CDR2 YENEEA. Trimming took off 6 bases at V and 2 bases at J, with 26 bases between the two ends. CDR3 coding DNA: TGTGCCAGCAGTCACCGACATAGACAGCCAATAAAGGCCTACGAGCAGTACTTC. Amino acid sequence: CASSHRHRQPIKAYEQYF.

The chain combines TRBV2 with TRBJ2-7, with unresolved D. Trimming shortened V by 8 bases and J by 3 bases, and 11 bases separated the two germline ends. CDR3 length: 12 residues. The germline CDR1 and CDR2 sequences are SNHLY and FYNNEI. CDR3 DNA: TGTGCCAGCGGCCAATTCCGCTACGAGCAGTACTTC. This encodes CASGQFRYEQYF.

The CDR3 sequence is CASSLAPLAGSGTGELFF. CDR3 coding DNA: TGTGCCAGCAGCTTAGCGCCCCTAGCGGGAAGCGGGACCGGGGAGCTGTTTTTT. This chain connects TRBV11-1 to TRBJ2-2; 9 bases match TRBD2. V dropped 0 bases and J dropped 5; count of bases not matched to a gene: 10. CDR3 size: 18 residues. Per germline, CDR1 SGHAT and CDR2 FQDESV (reference sequence). Using reference TRBV11-1 and TRBJ2-2 for the parts outside the CDR3, the full variable domain is EAEVAQSPRYKITEKSQAVAFWCDPISGHATLYWYRQILGQGPELLVQFQDESVVDDSQLPKDRFSAERLKGVDSTLKIQPAELGDSAMYLCASSLAPLAGSGTGELFFGEGSRLTVL.

The chain has TRBV28 and TRBJ2-1; D is unclear. Trimming removed 5 bases from V and 12 bases from J, with 11 bases in between. Germline V CDR1 and CDR2: MDHEN, SYDVKM. The CDR3 is 11 residues long. CDR3 loop: CASSTTLGQFF. CDR3 nucleotide sequence: TGTGCCAGCAGTACAACCTTGGGGCAGTTCTTC.

The V and J genes are TRBV5-1 and TRBJ2-1; 9 bases line up with TRBD2. Looked up from germline, CDR1 is SGHRS and CDR2 is YFSETQ. The CDR3 totals 17 residues. With 0 bases clipped from V and 6 bases from J, the junction kept 10 bases outside the gene matches. CDR3 bases: TGCGCCAGCAGCTTGGTGGGAGCGGGAGGTCAAGGCAATGAGCAGTTCTTC. This sequence encodes CASSLVGAGGQGNEQFF.

The V and J genes are TRBV5-4 and TRBJ2-2; weak D call: TRBD1 (5 bases). Trimming took off 3 bases at V and 3 bases at J, with 12 bases between the two ends. Per the germline V gene, CDR1 is SGHNT and CDR2 is YYREEE (reference sequence). This CDR3 has 15 amino acids. CDR3 protein: CASSSQDIYTGELFF. In DNA form, the CDR3 reads TGTGCCAGCAGCTCCCAGGACATTTACACCGGGGAGCTGTTTTTT. Drawing the rest from reference TRBV5-4 and TRBJ2-2, the complete variable domain is ETGVTQSPTHLIKTRGQQVTLRCSSQSGHNTVSWYQQALGQGPQFIFQYYREEENGRGNFPPRFSGLQFPNYSSELNVNALELDDSALYLCASSSQDIYTGELFFGEGSRLTVL.

The V gene is TRBV7-9, the J gene TRBJ1-4, with D possibly matching TRBD1 (5 bases). The V and J ends lost 1 base and 4 bases respectively, with 19 bases between them. The CDR3 has 18 amino acids. The germline gives CDR1 SEHNR, CDR2 FQNEAQ (reference sequence). The DNA for the CDR3 is TGTGCCAGCAGCTTAGGGTTGGCAGGGCCTCGACTTAATGAAAAACTGTTTTTT. Encoded protein: CASSLGLAGPRLNEKLFF.

The chain has TRBV28 and TRBJ2-7, with 9 bases aligning to TRBD1. There are 14 residues in the CDR3. Germline trimming cut 2 bases from V and 6 bases from J; bases unmatched to any gene: 5. Germline-derived CDR1 and CDR2 are MDHEN and SYDVKM. CDR3 bases: TGTGCCAGCAGTTTACCCCGGACAGGGGTCGAGCAGTACTTC. The encoded protein is CASSLPRTGVEQYF.